This is a list of T cell receptor beta chains from one sample in a study of cytomegalovirus exposure and HLA in healthy donors. Assay used: immunoSEQ multiplex PCR; TCRdb lists only in-frame clones, some missing. The sample includes about 150,000 clones, around 81% of them seen just once. The sample was PBMCs. These receptors were obtained from a man aged 35 to 55 in good health and CMV-seronegative. Each CDR3 is given with its conserved first and last residue. Expanded clones get a size class; other rows say once, few or many, or leave the size out.

v_call	j_call	clone_size	cdr3_length	cdr3_aa
TRBV7-2	TRBJ2-7	NA	13	CASSLYQGVEQYF
TRBV27	TRBJ1-2	NA	15	CASSPGKTGYYGYTF
TRBV5-8	TRBJ1-4	NA	14	CASSLRGANEKLFF
TRBV5-1	TRBJ2-5	NA	15	CASSTGTSGEETQYF
TRBV7-8	TRBJ2-3	NA	14	CASRRGLNTDTQYF
TRBV18	TRBJ1-6	NA	15	CASSPPGQGYSPLHF
TRBV4-1	TRBJ2-5	few	15	CASSPGLASQETQYF
TRBV4-2	TRBJ1-4	NA	14	CASSPNSGLEKLFF
TRBV5-1	TRBJ2-3	NA	14	CASRRLGSTDTQYF
TRBV28	TRBJ1-1	NA	14	CASSWGDRIPEAFF
TRBV5-1	TRBJ2-5	few	14	CASSLVGDQETQYF
TRBV5-1	TRBJ2-4	NA	14	CASRVGQTKNIQYF
TRBV10-1	TRBJ2-7	NA	14	CASSLGSGSYEQYF
TRBV28	TRBJ1-5	few	15	CASRRTGGANQPQHF
TRBV29-1	TRBJ2-1	NA	14	CSVDPTSGNNEQFF
TRBV5-6	TRBJ1-1	NA	15	CASSLLTDMNTEAFF
TRBV11-2	TRBJ2-3	few	17	CASSLGESGGRTDTQYF
TRBV6-6	TRBJ1-3	NA	16	CASSYTESSSGNTIYF
TRBV25-1	TRBJ1-2	NA	14	CASTMPGDDYGYTF